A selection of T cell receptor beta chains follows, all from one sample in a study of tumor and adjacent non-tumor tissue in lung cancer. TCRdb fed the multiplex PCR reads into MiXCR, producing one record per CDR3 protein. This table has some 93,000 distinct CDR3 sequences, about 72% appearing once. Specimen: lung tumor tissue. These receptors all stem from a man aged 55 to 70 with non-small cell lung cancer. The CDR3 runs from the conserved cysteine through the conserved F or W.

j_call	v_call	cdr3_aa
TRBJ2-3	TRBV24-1	CAASDPQGSSTDTQYF
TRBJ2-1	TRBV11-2	CASSSVGGRANEQLF
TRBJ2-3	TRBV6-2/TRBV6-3	CASSYVGTSGMKVIDTQYF
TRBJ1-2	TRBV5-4	CAGSFDVGRNYGYTF
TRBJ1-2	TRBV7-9	CARSLETHGYTF
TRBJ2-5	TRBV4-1	CASSHDSGNEETQYF
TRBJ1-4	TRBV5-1	CASSLQGRRATNEKLFF
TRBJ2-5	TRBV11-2	CASSLGRSVQETQYF
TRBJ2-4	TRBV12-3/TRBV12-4	CVSSPLGTGEGNQYF
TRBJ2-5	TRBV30	CAWSDVVGETQYF
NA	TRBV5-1	CASSFGGADTQHF
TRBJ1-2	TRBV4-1	CASARDLDYGYIF
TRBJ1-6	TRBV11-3	CASSFRTIAANSPLRF
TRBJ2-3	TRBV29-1	CGGEREPDTRYF
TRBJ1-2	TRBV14	CTSSQGRGQLYGYTF
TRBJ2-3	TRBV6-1	CVSNEIDTQYF
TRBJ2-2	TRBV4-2	CASSQDGELRVTGKLFF
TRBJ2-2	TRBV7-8	CATNSDWNTGELFF
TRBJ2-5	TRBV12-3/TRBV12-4	CASSYRQGGETQYF
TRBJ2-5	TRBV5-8	CASSLEGGLETQYF
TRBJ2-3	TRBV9	CASSVSSGSLIDTQYF
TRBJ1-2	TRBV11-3	CVNSLARLYGYTF
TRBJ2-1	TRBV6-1	CVSSEAARAYNEQFF
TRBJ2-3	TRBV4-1	CASSQGLAGGSTDTQYF
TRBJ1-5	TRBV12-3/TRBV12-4	CASTRAGGVGNQPQHF
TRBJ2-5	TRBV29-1	CSFEVQDNQETQYF
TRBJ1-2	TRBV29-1	CSVVGGNYGYTF
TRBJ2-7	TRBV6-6	CASRRNPGRGVSYEQYF
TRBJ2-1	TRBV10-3	CAISDGGLWDEQFF
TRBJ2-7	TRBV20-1	CSARDVGWAGSYEQYF
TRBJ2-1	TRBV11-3	CAGTFGNEQFF
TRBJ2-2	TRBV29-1	CSVATGGTGAGELFF